The 9 T cell receptor beta chains given below trace back to one sample, sequenced in a study of T cells in Graves' hyperthyroidism and ophthalmopathy. Template material for amplifying TCR beta CDR3 regions consisted of RNA transcripts. An initial round of RT-PCR targeting the TCR CDR3 relied on the HTBI primer set. TCRdb re-called the multiplex PCR reads through MiXCR, storing one row per CDR3 protein. The sample gives approximately 720,000 distinct CDR3 sequences, 18% of which show up once; approximately 15% is in the top ten. The sequenced sample consisted of blood. The receptors come from a woman in her forties or fifties with Graves' hyperthyroidism that later progressed to Graves' ophthalmopathy.

This clonotype was observed at least ten times. This chain uses TRBV20-1 with TRBJ1-3; D gene ambiguous. CDR1 is DFQATT, CDR2 SNEGSKA, per germline (reference sequence). The CDR3 totals 14 residues. V was trimmed by 0 bases and J by 0 bases, leaving 6 bases between them. The DNA of the CDR3 is TGCAGTGCTAGAGACAGGAGCTCTGGAAACACCATATATTTT. This translates into CSARDRSSGNTIYF.

The chain has TRBV2 and TRBJ1-3; D is unclear. Trimming shortened V by 7 bases and J by 0 bases, and 10 bases separated the two germline ends. The CDR3 covers 14 residues. Germline CDR1 reads SNHLY; CDR2 reads FYNNEI. Here the CDR3 reads CASIELRSGNTIYF. The CDR3 nucleotides read TGTGCCAGCATCGAGCTCCGCTCTGGAAACACCATATATTTT.

This clonotype was detected many times. V and J are TRBV7-2 and TRBJ2-5; the D is unclear. V was clipped by 7 bases and J by 4 bases, with 10 bases between them. CDR1 is SGHTA and CDR2 is FQGNSA in the germline V gene. The CDR3 spans 12 residues. The CDR3: CASTPTSETQYF. The CDR3 DNA follows: TGTGCCAGCACACCAACATCAGAGACCCAGTACTTC.

This clonotype was found a few times. The genes are TRBV20-1 and TRBJ1-6, with 8 bases aligning to TRBD1. Germline V gene sequence: CDR1 DFQATT, CDR2 SNEGSKA (reference sequence). Losses at the gene ends were 0 bases for V and 7 bases for J; bases not matched to a gene: 5. This CDR3 has 15 residues. The CDR3 nucleotides read TGCAGTGCTAGAGATCTCCAGGGGGCGAATTCACCCCTCCACTTT. Residues: CSARDLQGANSPLHF.

This clonotype was seen a few times. V and J are TRBV4-1 and TRBJ1-6, with TRBD1 as a possible D gene (6 bases). The CDR3 covers 16 residues. Germline-derived CDR1 and CDR2 are MGHRA and YSYEKL. The germline V and J ends were trimmed by 1 base and 10 bases, with 17 bases remaining between them. The CDR3 protein is CASSQVAGADVSPLHF. DNA of the CDR3: TGCGCCAGCAGCCAAGTTGCAGGGGCAGACGTCTCACCCCTCCACTTT.

This clonotype came up a few times. Because it lacks the conserved phenylalanine or tryptophan at the end, this CDR3 is likely a read error. This chain uses TRBV12-3 or TRBV12-4 with TRBJ1-2, with TRBD1 as a possible D gene (5 bases). With 6 bases removed from V and 2 bases from J, the gap between germline ends came to 10 bases. CDR3 length: 13 amino acids. CDR3 in amino acids: CASRRDRNYGYTL. CDR3 nucleotides: TGTGCCAGCAGAAGGGACCGCAACTATGGCTACACCCTC.

Concerning this clonotype itself: A much larger clone lies a single base off, so this may be a read error. V and J are TRBV25-1 and TRBJ2-7, with 7 bases fitting TRBD1. This CDR3 has 11 residues. CDR1 and CDR2 (germline): MGHDK, SYGVNS. V shed 8 bases, J shed 3 bases, and the junction held 1 base outside the gene matches. CDR3 DNA: TGTGCCAGCGGGGACAGCTACGAGCAGTACTTC. It is translated as CASGDSYEQYF.

This clonotype came up many times. This chain joins TRBV30 and TRBJ2-7, with D perhaps being TRBD1 or TRBD2 (6 bases each). CDR1 GTSNPN and CDR2 SVGIG come from the germline V gene (reference sequence). The CDR3 extends over 13 amino acids. V dropped 5 bases and J dropped 7 bases, with 18 bases sitting between them. The DNA for the CDR3 is TGTGCCTGGGATCTGAGGAGGGGGTTAGAGCAGTACTTC. It yields the protein CAWDLRRGLEQYF.

The V gene is TRBV7-9, the J gene TRBJ2-7, with 10 bases lining up with TRBD2. Germline loops: CDR1 SEHNR, CDR2 FQNEAQ (reference sequence). Losses at the gene ends were 10 bases for V and 3 bases for J; bases not matched to a gene: 9. The CDR3 is 14 residues long. The CDR3 sequence is CAIELAGRNYEQYF. As DNA, the CDR3 is TGTGCCATCGAACTAGCGGGGAGGAACTACGAGCAGTACTTC.